A single sample gave rise to the 32 T cell receptor beta chains below, sequenced in a study of CD8+ T cells in alopecia areata. It was cDNA, reverse transcribed from extracted RNA, that served as the sequencing template. The table came from immunoSEQ multiplex PCR; TCRdb's copy has only in-frame clones and leaves some out. This table holds 200,000 or so clones, roughly three fifths found once. Sequencing was done on a sample of CD8+ T cells sorted from blood. The origin of the receptors is a human donor in good health.

The genes are TRBV27 and TRBJ1-5; D not certain. CDR3 length: 12 residues. V lost 4 bases to trimming and J lost 8 bases, with 9 bases between them. In germline, CDR1 is MNHEY, CDR2 SMNVEV (reference sequence). DNA of the CDR3: TGTGCCAGCAGTTCCGGGTGGGAGCCCCAGCATTTT. Translated: CASSSGWEPQHF.

This clone was observed a handful of times. This sequence joins TRBV29-1 and TRBJ1-2, with D perhaps TRBD1 (6 bases). This CDR3 has 13 amino acids. The germline V gene has CDR1 SQVTM and CDR2 ANQGSEA. V shed 4 bases and J shed 4 bases, with 13 bases lying between them. DNA of the CDR3: TGCAGCGTTGGTTTTCAGGGGAGCTATGGCTACACCTTC. Its translation is CSVGFQGSYGYTF.

This clone was seen once. Germline is not matched at one junction end, which may reflect a read error. Other DNA sequences in this sample translate to the same CDR3. This rearrangement joins TRBV5-1 to TRBJ2-7; no reliable D call. Per germline, CDR1 SGHRS and CDR2 YFSETQ. The length of the CDR3 is 11 residues. The CDR3 DNA reads as TGCGCCAGCAGTTTGGCTTACGAGCAGTACTTC. Translating it yields CASSLAYEQYF.

V gene TRBV29-1 combines with J gene TRBJ1-1, with no clear D. Per the germline V gene, CDR1 is SQVTM and CDR2 is ANQGSEA. The CDR3 covers 13 residues. The V end lost 4 bases, the J end lost 5 bases, and 14 bases lay between the germline ends. CDR3 sequence (DNA): TGCAGCGTTGCCTCTGGTGGAGGGACTGAAGCTTTCTTT. This translates into CSVASGGGTEAFF. The entire variable domain, with the rest obtained from reference TRBV29-1 and TRBJ1-1, is as follows: SAVISQKPSRDICQRGTSLTIQCQVDSQVTMMFWYRQQPGQSLTLIATANQGSEATYESGFVIDKFPISRPNLTFSTLTVSNMSPEDSSIYLCSVASGGGTEAFFGQGTRLTVV.

The V and J genes are TRBV4-1 and TRBJ2-7; D is possibly TRBD1 (5 bases). Trimming cost V 1 base and J 5 bases, with 12 bases left between them. Germline V gene sequence: CDR1 MGHRA, CDR2 YSYEKL. The length of the CDR3 is 14 residues. The CDR3 region has the DNA TGCGCCAGCAGCCAAGTGCTATTAGGGGACGAGCAGTACTTC. Translating gives CASSQVLLGDEQYF.

The J gene is TRBJ2-3, the V gene TRBV13; D is ambiguous. CDR3 length: 14 amino acids. Looked up from germline, CDR1 is PRHDT and CDR2 is FYEKMQ (reference sequence). V lost 7 bases and J 5 bases, leaving 16 bases between the germline ends. CDR3 sequence reads: CASTLGLRGDTQYF. CDR3 in DNA: TGTGCCAGCACCCTGGGCCTCCGCGGAGATACGCAGTATTTT. Full variable domain (rest looked up from reference TRBV13 and TRBJ2-3): AAGVIQSPRHLIKEKRETATLKCYPIPRHDTVYWYQQGPGQDPQFLISFYEKMQSDKGSIPDRFSAQQFSDYHSELNMSSLELGDSALYFCASTLGLRGDTQYFGPGTRLTVL.

V and J are TRBV7-9 and TRBJ2-1; 7 positions match TRBD1. Germline CDR1 reads SEHNR; CDR2 reads FQNEAQ (reference sequence). The CDR3 spans 14 residues. Trimming removed 5 bases from V and 1 base from J; junction bases left unmatched: 2. CDR3 loop: CASSLQGSYNEQFF. The DNA of the CDR3 is TGTGCCAGCAGCCTACAGGGGTCCTACAATGAGCAGTTCTTC.

This clone was seen only once. V usage is TRBV7-9 and J usage is TRBJ2-7; D call uncertain. The V gene's germline CDR1 is SEHNR and CDR2 FQNEAQ (reference sequence). The CDR3 runs 14 residues. V lost 4 bases to trimming and J lost 6 bases, with 16 bases between them. CDR3 protein: CASSSSGFGVEQYF. The CDR3 region has the DNA TGTGCCAGCAGCTCTTCCGGATTCGGAGTCGAGCAGTACTTC. The complete variable domain, with remaining parts taken from reference TRBV7-9 and TRBJ2-7, reads DTGVSQNPRHKITKRGQNVTFRCDPISEHNRLYWYRQTLGQGPEFLTYFQNEAQLEKSRLLSDRFSAERPKGSFSTLEIQRTEQGDSAMYLCASSSSGFGVEQYFGPGTRLTVT.

CDR3: CASGTGDSNQPQHF. Written as DNA, the CDR3 is TGCGCCAGCGGGACAGGAGATAGCAATCAGCCCCAGCATTTT. V and J are TRBV5-1 and TRBJ1-5; 8 bases are a match to TRBD1. CDR3 length equals 14 residues. The germline V gene encodes CDR1 SGHRS and CDR2 YFSETQ. Losses at the gene ends were 7 bases for V and 0 bases for J; bases not matched to a gene: 3. Full variable domain (outside the CDR3, taken from reference TRBV5-1 and TRBJ1-5): KAGVTQTPRYLIKTRGQQVTLSCSPISGHRSVSWYQQTPGQGLQFLFEYFSETQRNKGNFPGRFSGRQFSNSRSEMNVSTLELGDSALYLCASGTGDSNQPQHFGDGTRLSIL.

This chain connects TRBV6-5 to TRBJ1-1; 7 nucleotides line up with TRBD1. Per the germline V gene, CDR1 is MNHEY and CDR2 is SVGAGI. CDR3 length equals 11 residues. Unmatched junction bases numbered 3, after V lost 6 bases and J lost 8 bases. The CDR3: CASRWGQEAFF. The CDR3 nucleotides are TGTGCCAGCAGATGGGGACAGGAAGCTTTCTTT.

The chain links TRBV11-2 to TRBJ2-3; 7 bases agree with TRBD2. V trimming: 0 bases; J trimming: 0 bases; junction bases outside the gene matches: 3. Per germline, CDR1 SGHAT and CDR2 FQNNGV. This CDR3 has 16 residues. This CDR3 is CASSLEWGGSTDTQYF. The CDR3 DNA sequence: TGTGCCAGCAGCTTAGAGTGGGGGGGAAGCACAGATACGCAGTATTTT.

The chain combines TRBV7-9 with TRBJ2-2; 9 bases are a match to TRBD1. The CDR3 contains 16 residues. Germline CDR1 is SEHNR and CDR2 is FQNEAQ (reference sequence). Germline trimming cut 4 bases from V and 0 bases from J; bases unmatched to any gene: 3. Written as DNA, the CDR3 is TGTGCCAGCAGCTCCACAGGGGGCGCGAACACCGGGGAGCTGTTTTTT. As protein: CASSSTGGANTGELFF. Full variable domain (rest looked up from reference TRBV7-9 and TRBJ2-2): DTGVSQNPRHKITKRGQNVTFRCDPISEHNRLYWYRQTLGQGPEFLTYFQNEAQLEKSRLLSDRFSAERPKGSFSTLEIQRTEQGDSAMYLCASSSTGGANTGELFFGEGSRLTVL.

This clone was counted between two and nine times. The same CDR3 arises from other DNA sequences in this sample as well. The chain has TRBV27 and TRBJ2-7, with D possibly TRBD2 on 5 matching bases. The CDR3 has 13 residues. Trimming removed 5 bases from V and 3 bases from J, with 11 bases in between. In germline, CDR1 is MNHEY, CDR2 SMNVEV (reference sequence). The CDR3 sequence: CASSLLGGYEQYF. The CDR3 DNA follows: TGTGCCAGCAGTCTCCTAGGAGGCTACGAGCAGTACTTC.

The chain is built from TRBV29-1 and TRBJ2-7; D is ambiguous. Germline assignment: CDR1 SQVTM and CDR2 ANQGSEA. The CDR3 is made up of 13 amino acids. Trimming removed 4 bases at V and 0 bases at J, with 10 bases between. CDR3 DNA sequence: TGCAGCGTTGGGAAGGGAAGCTCCTACGAGCAGTACTTC. It is translated as CSVGKGSSYEQYF.

The chain combines TRBV29-1 with TRBJ1-1, with D possibly TRBD1 on 6 matching bases. The CDR3 runs to 11 residues. CDR1 is SQVTM, CDR2 ANQGSEA, per germline. Trimming took off 8 bases at V and 7 bases at J, with 14 bases between the two ends. CDR3 DNA sequence: TGCAGCTCCCTAAGGGGGTATGAAGCTTTCTTT. Translating it yields CSSLRGYEAFF.

CDR3 in DNA: TGTGCCAGCAGTTTAGGGGCCCCACCCCAGCCCCAGCATTTT. Protein sequence: CASSLGAPPQPQHF. The chain recombines TRBV27 with TRBJ1-5, with TRBD1 as a possible D gene (5 bases). Deletions cut 2 bases from V and 7 bases from J, with 12 bases between. The CDR3 sequence is 14 residues long. Per germline, CDR1 MNHEY and CDR2 SMNVEV (reference sequence).

V usage is TRBV11-2 and J usage is TRBJ1-4; no firm D call. Germline CDR1 is SGHAT and CDR2 is FQNNGV. The CDR3 runs to 14 residues. Trimming removed 6 bases from V and 0 bases from J, with 8 bases in between. The CDR3 DNA follows: TGTGCCAGCAGGGGCCTTGCAACTAATGAAAAACTGTTTTTT. It yields the protein CASRGLATNEKLFF.

This clone was seen a few times. The chain joins TRBV5-5 to TRBJ2-5, with 11 bases fitting TRBD1. The CDR3 totals 17 residues. With 0 bases clipped from V and 5 bases from J, the junction kept 9 bases outside the gene matches. Germline lookup yields CDR1 SGHKS and CDR2 YYEKEE (reference sequence). CDR3 sequence (DNA): TGTGCCAGCAGCTTGGCGGACAGGGGGCTTTTGGGCGAGACCCAGTACTTC. Protein: CASSLADRGLLGETQYF.

The genes are TRBV9 and TRBJ2-7; D uncertain. This CDR3 is 15 amino acids long. Germline CDR1 and CDR2: SGDLS and YYNGEE. Trimming took 0 bases from V and 3 from J, leaving 13 bases between them. CDR3 in DNA: TGTGCCAGCAGCGTAGGGTCCCAAGGTCACTACGAGCAGTACTTC. It yields the protein CASSVGSQGHYEQYF. Combining the CDR3 with reference TRBV9 and TRBJ2-7 gives the whole variable domain DSGVTQTPKHLITATGQRVTLRCSPRSGDLSVYWYQQSLDQGLQFLIQYYNGEERAKGNILERFSAQQFPDLHSELNLSSLELGDSALYFCASSVGSQGHYEQYFGPGTRLTVT.

Of note for this clone: Distinct nucleotide sequences in the sample also encode this CDR3. The chain employs TRBV27 and TRBJ2-3; D is ambiguous. CDR1 is MNHEY, CDR2 SMNVEV, per germline (reference sequence). The V end lost 6 bases, the J end lost 0 bases, and 7 bases lay between the germline ends. The CDR3 extends over 13 amino acids. CDR3 nucleotide sequence: TGTGCCAGCAGCTCGTCCAGCACAGATACGCAGTATTTT. This translates into CASSSSSTDTQYF.

The rearrangement uses TRBV5-6 and TRBJ2-1, with D possibly matching TRBD2 (6 bases). Trimming cost V 4 bases and J 5 bases, with 16 bases left between them. The CDR3 covers 15 residues. Germline V gene lookup returns CDR1 SGHDT and CDR2 YYEEEE. CDR3 in amino acids: CASSPWASADNEQFF. In nucleotides, the CDR3 is TGTGCCAGCAGCCCTTGGGCTAGCGCAGACAATGAGCAGTTCTTC.

The J gene is TRBJ1-1, the V gene TRBV29-1; D may be TRBD1 (5 bases). The germline gives CDR1 SQVTM, CDR2 ANQGSEA. Trimming stripped 7 bases from V and 3 bases from J, with 9 bases between. CDR3 size: 11 residues. The CDR3 region has the DNA TGCAGCGCAGTGGGGGACACTGAAGCTTTCTTT. The encoded protein is CSAVGDTEAFF.

This clone has more than one count but fewer than ten. The rearrangement uses TRBV5-1 and TRBJ2-5; 7 bases are shared with TRBD2. The germline V gene has CDR1 SGHRS and CDR2 YFSETQ. This CDR3 has 18 amino acids. Germline trimming cut 0 bases from V and 2 bases from J; bases unmatched to any gene: 13. The CDR3 here is CASSLVGRVYDRQETQYF. Here the CDR3 DNA reads TGCGCCAGCAGCTTGGTAGGGAGGGTTTACGACCGACAAGAGACCCAGTACTTC.

The chain has TRBV6-1 and TRBJ2-1; D is undetermined. V was trimmed by 4 bases and J by 9 bases, leaving 10 bases between them. Looked up from germline, CDR1 is MNHNS and CDR2 is SASEGT. The CDR3 spans 12 residues. The CDR3 coding sequence is TGTGCCAGCAGTGGAAAGTGGGGTGAGCAGTTCTTC. Translation: CASSGKWGEQFF.

This clone was seen only a few times. The V call is TRBV5-6, the J call TRBJ1-2; 7 positions match TRBD1. The CDR3 sequence is 14 residues long. Germline trimming cut 0 bases from V and 8 bases from J; bases unmatched to any gene: 7. CDR1 is SGHDT, CDR2 YYEEEE, per germline. Here the CDR3 reads CASSLGQGHLGYTF. Written as DNA, the CDR3 is TGTGCCAGCAGCTTGGGACAGGGCCATCTAGGCTACACCTTC.

The V and J genes are TRBV6-5 and TRBJ1-6, with 9 bases identical to TRBD1. Trimming at V came to 6 bases and at J to 8 bases, leaving 5 bases not matched to a gene. CDR3 size: 14 residues. The germline V gene has CDR1 MNHEY and CDR2 SVGAGI. The CDR3 sequence is CASSYTGGDSPLHF. CDR3 bases: TGTGCCAGCAGCTACACAGGGGGCGATTCACCCCTCCACTTT.

A few counts support this clone. The chain employs TRBV27 and TRBJ2-2; 11 positions match TRBD1. Germline V gene sequence: CDR1 MNHEY, CDR2 SMNVEV (reference sequence). V lost 3 bases, J lost 4 bases, and 1 base stayed unmatched. The CDR3 runs to 15 residues. CDR3 amino acids: CASSLGTGGTGELFF. DNA for the CDR3: TGTGCCAGCAGTTTGGGGACAGGGGGCACCGGGGAGCTGTTTTTT.

This clone came up a few times. The CDR3 here is CAIGCAIRGETQYF. The CDR3 coding sequence is TGTGCCATTGGATGCGCAATTCGGGGAGAGACCCAGTACTTC. The chain uses TRBV6-9 and TRBJ2-5, with a weak D call TRBD2 (5 bases). CDR3 size: 14 residues. Germline lookup yields CDR1 MNHGY and CDR2 SVAAGI. Trimming removed 10 bases from V and 4 bases from J, with 19 bases in between.

V gene TRBV27 combines with J gene TRBJ2-3, with 11 bases fitting TRBD2. Germline V gene lookup returns CDR1 MNHEY and CDR2 SMNVEV (reference sequence). With V trimmed by 6 bases and J by 6 bases, 5 bases remained unmatched. The CDR3 consists of 14 residues. CDR3 in amino acids: CASSGLAGPDTQYF. For the CDR3, the DNA is TGTGCCAGCAGCGGACTAGCGGGCCCCGATACGCAGTATTTT.

This clone showed up just a few times. This rearrangement joins TRBV19 to TRBJ2-1; 9 bases map to TRBD1. With 5 bases clipped from V and 7 bases from J, the junction kept 6 bases outside the gene matches. The CDR3 has 14 amino acids. Looked up from germline, CDR1 is LNHDA and CDR2 is SQIVND (reference sequence). The DNA of the CDR3 is TGTGCCAGTAGTCTGGGGACAGGGCTGAATGAGCAGTTCTTC. Translated, it gives CASSLGTGLNEQFF.

The V call is TRBV7-2, the J call TRBJ2-5; 7 bases align to TRBD2. The trim removed 3 bases at V and 2 bases at J, leaving 3 bases unmatched. This CDR3 has 14 amino acids. Germline V gives CDR1 SGHTA, CDR2 FQGNSA. CDR3: CASSFAGEQETQYF. In DNA, the CDR3 is TGTGCCAGCAGCTTTGCGGGGGAGCAAGAGACCCAGTACTTC. Drawing the rest from reference TRBV7-2 and TRBJ2-5, the complete variable domain is GAGVSQSPSNKVTEKGKDVELRCDPISGHTALYWYRQSLGQGLEFLIYFQGNSAPDKSGLPSDRFSAERTGGSVSTLTIQRTQQEDSAVYLCASSFAGEQETQYFGPGTRLLVL.

The V call is TRBV30, the J call TRBJ2-7; 11 bases agree with TRBD1. V shed 3 bases, J shed 1 base, and the junction held 5 bases outside the gene matches. This CDR3 has 15 residues. Germline values: CDR1 GTSNPN, CDR2 SVGIG (reference sequence). The CDR3 is CAWSTGTGGSYEQYF. The CDR3, as DNA: TGTGCCTGGAGCACCGGGACAGGGGGATCCTACGAGCAGTACTTC.